This T cell receptor (beta chain) was retrieved from a study of cytomegalovirus exposure and HLA in healthy donors (dated by TCRdb to the late 2010s). With respect to the entire study: In an earlier analysis of 587 of the donors, less than 350 Gb of sequence data and some 120 million unique TCR beta sequences from roughly 200 million T cells were reported. Rather than using new phenotypic data, the later analysis identified candidate immune exposures from TCR beta sequences and from how often those sequences occurred across donors. Among some 400 genotyped donors of the cohort, an average of approximately 240,000 unique TCR beta nucleotide sequences was sequenced per donor, of which about 20% were non-productive. The number of donors typed differed by locus, with roughly 620-640 for A, B, C, DRB1 and DQB1, more than 500 for DQA1, approximately 570 for DPA1, and approximately 470 for DPB1. A later analysis re-examined previously published TCR beta repertoires from 600 to 700 donors and added high-resolution HLA genotyping to investigate patterns of TCR occurrence. A later genetic analysis took genome-wide SNP genotypes for about 55% of the 666 donors and used that subset as a discovery cohort. An early release that covered fewer than 800 HLA-typed donors contained 250 to 350 gigabases of sequencing data and some 87 million unique TCR sequences. To predict cytomegalovirus infection status, the study combined high-throughput TCR immunosequencing, statistical association of individual TCRs with disease status, and machine learning. The genetic ancestry cluster associated with self-reported Caucasian donors included over 80% of the roughly 390 genotyped donors. All discovery cohort repertoires had been generated using a single sequencing platform. In addition to the first cohort of roughly 700 subjects, a separate validation cohort of 120 different subjects was used. Both class I and class II loci were covered by HLA typing, at four-digit resolution. About five DR-DQ haplotypes were treated as single units for association and clustering because of strong linkage in the cohort. The study used immunosequencing to profile the T cell repertoires of around 600 subjects and linked those repertoires to cytomegalovirus serostatus. Donor age, sex, ethnicity and CMV serostatus were collected together with the repertoire data. To decide whether each TCR beta V gene segment behaved as functional or pseudogenic, an earlier analysis of some 570 of the donors relied on high-throughput TCR beta sequencing. The aim of the study was to test whether cataloging public T cell receptors could identify signatures of past pathogen exposure. Broad study findings and their caveats: The only immune exposure information available for the cohort was CMV serostatus. A later analysis found that most CMV-associated TCR beta chains appeared HLA-restricted, with HLA associations seemingly driven largely by CMV exposure. In an earlier analysis of roughly 500 of the donors, most TCR beta V segments appeared in productive rearrangements about 87% or about 30% of the time, broadly matching IMGT annotations. In the study, approximately 160 TCR beta chains were listed as associated with cytomegalovirus. Presence/absence analyses assumed roughly uniform sequencing depth across donors, an assumption that may not hold. A later analysis associated 16,951 TCR beta sequences with specific HLA alleles at a false discovery rate of 0.05. According to a later genetic analysis, donors in an Asian-associated ancestry cluster had fewer N-insertions in productive TCRs than the approximately 670-donor mean. A later genetic analysis associated a missense DCLRE1C variant with V-gene and J-gene trimming of TCR beta chains, and an independent cohort replicated the association. In a later analysis, TCR association rates were found to vary across HLA loci, with the most associated TCRs seen for DRB1 alleles and the fewest for HLA-C alleles. A few of the identified cytomegalovirus-associated TCR beta chains were confirmed in vitro to be specific for cytomegalovirus antigens. Linkage disequilibrium might explain the correlated functional status among segregating V segments, but an unknown experimental factor could not be excluded. Because counts were too low, seventeen rarely observed V segments, including chromosome 9 orphons, were excluded from the earlier analysis of fewer than 650 of the donors. A group of highly shared sequence variants was considered likely to be a technical artifact of the sequencing pipeline. Because HLA typing was missing for some donors at each locus, association tests included only the typed subset. Across donors, most TCR sequences were observed very rarely, whereas some public TCRs were present in many individuals. According to a later analysis, parvovirus B19, influenza, CMV and Epstein-Barr virus appeared linked to several top co-occurrence clusters. The authors suggested that the approach could potentially be generalized to other disease states and immunological phenotypes. This cohort had only TCR beta chains sequenced, and the lack of alpha or paired-chain data limited which features could be detected. Strong co-occurrence of HLA alleles, especially DR and DQ, made assigning TCR associations to individual alleles difficult. The classifier was reported to diagnose cytomegalovirus status with high specificity and sensitivity in both the original and validation cohorts. In a later analysis, HLA-associated TCR beta chains showed more clonal expansion and lower generation probabilities than non-associated chains that were equally common. A further reported finding was that TCR beta sequences accurately predicted the HLA-A and HLA-B alleles for most subjects in the first cohort. Because the 87-base-pair reads could not distinguish some IMGT-functional V segments, including TRBV6-2 and TRBV6-3, those segments were excluded.

From the germline V gene, CDR1 is MDHEN and CDR2 is SYDVKM. The CDR3 numbers 15 residues from cysteine through phenylalanine. Just CDR3 DNA is preserved here, 45 bases in frame from base 1. V was cut back by 6 bases and J by 6 bases, leaving a gap of 17 bases between them. Library preparation used the immunoSEQ multiplex PCR assay. For the multiplex PCR, a mixture combining 60 forward primers for TCR Vbeta segments and 13 reverse primers for TCR Jbeta segments was used. Amplification of the CDR3 region of rearranged TCR beta genes was performed with a multiplex PCR assay on genomic DNA. The Illumina HiSeq System was used to sequence the amplified TCR beta libraries as 87-base-pair reads. In the source study's methods: In a later analysis, tens of millions of unique TCR beta chains were counted across the 690 or so repertoires, and roughly 11 million of these chains were shared by at least two donors. Raw reads were error-corrected and collapsed into unique sequences by a nearest-neighbor algorithm in which closely related sequences were merged to remove PCR and sequencing errors. CDR3 sequences were aligned to IMGT reference sequences to assign V, D and J gene segments. For a sequence to be retained, at least a six-nucleotide match to both a V gene segment and a J gene segment was required. A rearrangement counted as productive if the CDR3 had no stop codons and remained in frame with V and J, and every other rearrangement counted as non-productive. Following IMGT convention, CDR3 was defined as the stretch from the second conserved V-encoded cysteine up to the conserved J-encoded phenylalanine. The earlier analysis of more than 450 of the donors excluded sequences that lacked an unambiguous match to a single V gene segment. In an earlier analysis of some 590 of the donors, a V segment was called functional when productive rearrangements were above 56.7%, and segregating when the standard deviation between donors exceeded 5%. A statistical classification framework was built for diagnosing cytomegalovirus status from the catalog of TCR beta chain sequences. In a later analysis, TCR nucleotide sequences were compared against IMGT/GENE-DB human TR gene sequences so that V and J genes could be assigned. The TCRdist pipeline was used in a later analysis to assign CDR3 sequences and most-parsimonious VDJ recombination scenarios. A later analysis defined each TCR beta chain by its CDR3 amino acid sequence plus V-gene family, and excluded reads lacking a unique V-gene family. In a later analysis, fewer than 650 highly shared, low-generation-probability nucleotide sequences were removed to address suspected cross-contamination and a sequencing artifact. In a later analysis, a clonal expansion index was calculated for each public chain from normalized within-repertoire ranks of inferred template counts. In a later analysis, generation probabilities were computed using a VDJ recombination model fitted to out-of-frame rearrangements, and the results were checked against IGoR. In a later analysis, hypergeometric tests were used to score TCR-TCR, TCR-HLA and TCR-CMV co-occurrence, with a repertoire-size bias correction applied to TCR pairs. In a later analysis, false discovery rates were estimated by permuting HLA or CMV assignments 20 times. A later analysis grouped co-occurring TCRs with DBSCAN, adding TCRdist sequence similarity when clustering within HLA-allele-positive subsets. Repertoires with fewer than 30,000 or more than 120,000 public chains were left out of co-occurrence clustering, as were several repertoires with anomalous nucleotide sharing. TCRdb obtained this table from immuneACCESS and retained in-frame rearrangements with V and J assigned. These tables miss some clones; where compared with another copy, unresolved V genes account for less than half of the shortfall, and the remainder is unexplained. V and J calls and clone size are given by that table; D and trimming were obtained from the DNA. For this sample there are more than 150,000 clones; approximately 80% appear just once. The leading ten clones occupy 1% to 1.5% of the sample.

Concerning this clone itself: What antigen it recognizes has not been identified. No much larger clone exists at a distance of one base, and base qualities are not known.

In total, around 600 healthy bone marrow donors made up the cohort. At the time of sampling, every cohort member was nominally healthy, though immune exposures that went unrecorded were likely present. The donor tested CMV seropositive, placing the donor among the roughly 300 seropositive members of the cohort. Each donor provided a peripheral blood sample, and peripheral blood mononuclear cells were used for TCR beta sequencing. The Qiagen DNeasy Blood Extraction Kit was used to extract genomic DNA from the blood cell samples. The rearranged chain carries TRBV28 and TRBJ1-4; the D gene identity is not certain. This receptor was identified in a girl aged 2-15 years in good health and CMV-seropositive. The sequencing input was PBMCs. This receptor carries the CDR3 CASRLHGGPDEKLFF. Here is the DNA: TGTGCCAGCAGATTACACGGTGGGCCAGATGAAAAACTGTTTTTT. The full variable domain, completed from the reference TRBV28 and TRBJ1-4 proteins outside the CDR3, reads DVKVTQSSRYLVKRTGEKVFLECVQDMDHENMFWYRQDPGLGLRLIYFSYDVKMKEKGDIPEGYSVSREKKERFSLILESASTNQTSMYLCASRLHGGPDEKLFFGSGTQLSVL.